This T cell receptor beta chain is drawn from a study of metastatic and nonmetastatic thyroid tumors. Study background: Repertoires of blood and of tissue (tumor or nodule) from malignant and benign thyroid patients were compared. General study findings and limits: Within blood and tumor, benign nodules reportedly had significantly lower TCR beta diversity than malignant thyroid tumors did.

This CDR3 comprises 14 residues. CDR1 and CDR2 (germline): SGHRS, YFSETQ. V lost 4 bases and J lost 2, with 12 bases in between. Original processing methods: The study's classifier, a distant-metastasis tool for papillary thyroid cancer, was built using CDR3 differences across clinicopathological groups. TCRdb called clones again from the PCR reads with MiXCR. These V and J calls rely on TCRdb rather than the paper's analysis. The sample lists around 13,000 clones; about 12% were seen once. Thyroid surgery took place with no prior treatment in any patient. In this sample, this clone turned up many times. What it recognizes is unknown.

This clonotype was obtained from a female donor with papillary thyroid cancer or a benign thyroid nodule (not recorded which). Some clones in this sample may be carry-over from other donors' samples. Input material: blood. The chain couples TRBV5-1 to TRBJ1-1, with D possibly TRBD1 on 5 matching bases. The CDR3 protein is CASSPGPSNTEAFF. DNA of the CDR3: TGCGCCAGCAGCCCGGGACCAAGTAACACTGAAGCTTTCTTT.